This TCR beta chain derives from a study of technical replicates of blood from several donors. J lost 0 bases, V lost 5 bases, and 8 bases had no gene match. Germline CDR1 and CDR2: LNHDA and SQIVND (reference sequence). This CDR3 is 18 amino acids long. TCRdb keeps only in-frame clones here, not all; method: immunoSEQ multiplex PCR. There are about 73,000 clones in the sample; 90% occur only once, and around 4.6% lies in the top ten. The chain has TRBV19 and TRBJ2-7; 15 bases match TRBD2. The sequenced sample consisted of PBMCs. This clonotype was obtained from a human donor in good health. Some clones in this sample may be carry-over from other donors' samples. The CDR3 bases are TGTGCCAGTAGTGGGGGACTAGCGGGGGGCCGAAGCTCCTACGAGCAGTACTTC. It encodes CASSGGLAGGRSSYEQYF.